The 17 T cell receptor beta chains below all came from one sample that was sequenced in a study of cytomegalovirus exposure and HLA in healthy donors. It was with 60 Vbeta and 13 Jbeta primers that the PCR ran. Clones were read by immunoSEQ multiplex PCR, and TCRdb kept only the in-frame ones, dropping some. Its listing shows roughly 90,000 clones. The sample comprised PBMCs. These receptors came from a man aged 50-60 years in good health and CMV-seropositive.

The chain couples TRBV6-6 to TRBJ1-5; the D is unclear. The germline V and J ends were trimmed by 0 bases and 4 bases, with 7 bases remaining between them. Germline CDR1 reads MNHNY; CDR2 reads SVGAGI (reference sequence). The CDR3 is 14 amino acids. This chain's CDR3 is CASSYSISNQPQHF. The CDR3 region has the DNA TGTGCCAGCAGTTACTCCATCAGTAATCAGCCCCAGCATTTT.

V and J are TRBV6-1 and TRBJ2-5; 11 bases are a match to TRBD2. Trimming removed 6 bases from V and 4 bases from J; junction bases left unmatched: 7. The length of the CDR3 is 15 residues. Germline V CDR1 and CDR2: MNHNS, SASEGT. CDR3 nucleotide sequence: TGTGCCAGCAGGAGACTAGCGGGACGTGTAGAGACCCAGTACTTC. Residues: CASRRLAGRVETQYF.

This sequence joins TRBV29-1 and TRBJ2-1; the match to TRBD1 covers 7 bases. V shed 8 bases, J shed 0 bases, and the junction held 10 bases outside the gene matches. There are 15 residues in the CDR3. Germline V gives CDR1 SQVTM, CDR2 ANQGSEA. The CDR3 sequence is CSIVQGSSSYNEQFF. CDR3 coding DNA: TGCAGCATCGTACAGGGGAGTAGCTCCTACAATGAGCAGTTCTTC.

The CDR3 loop reads CASSQVGRNYEQYV. CDR3 nucleotides: TGTGCCAGCAGCCAAGTTGGGAGAAACTACGAGCAGTACGTC. The chain is built from TRBV4-2 and TRBJ2-7, with a weak D call TRBD2 (5 bases). The CDR3 runs 14 residues. The germline V gene has CDR1 LGHNA and CDR2 YNFKEQ. V was trimmed by 1 base and J by 3 bases, leaving 10 bases between them.

The rearrangement links TRBV28 to TRBJ1-2, with a weak D call TRBD1 (5 bases). CDR1 MDHEN and CDR2 SYDVKM come from the germline V gene. The CDR3 loop spans 17 amino acids. V lost 4 bases to trimming and J lost 4 bases, with 22 bases between them. The CDR3 loop reads CASSWGGGSLATYGYTF. CDR3 coding DNA: TGTGCCAGCAGTTGGGGGGGAGGGTCTCTGGCTACCTATGGCTACACCTTC.

This chain joins TRBV19 and TRBJ1-2; D is uncertain. CDR3 length: 13 residues. Germline CDR1 LNHDA, CDR2 SQIVND (reference sequence). V was cut by 7 bases and J by 4 bases, with 13 bases left in between. The CDR3 DNA sequence: TGTGCCAGTAATGAGAGGGAGGTCTATGGCTACACCTTC. It specifies CASNEREVYGYTF.

The J gene is TRBJ2-1, the V gene TRBV18; D is perhaps TRBD1 (6 bases). Trimming cost V 5 bases and J 7 bases, with 12 bases left between them. The CDR3 runs 13 residues. Germline assignment: CDR1 KGHSH and CDR2 LQKENI. CDR3 nucleotide sequence: TGTGCCAGCTCATCAAACGACAGGAATGAGCAGTTCTTC. Its protein product is CASSSNDRNEQFF. Together with reference TRBV18 and TRBJ2-1, the CDR3 gives the full variable domain: NAGVMQNPRHLVRRRGQEARLRCSPMKGHSHVYWYRQLPEEGLKFMVYLQKENIIDESGMPKERFSAEFPKEGPSILRIQQVVRGDSAAYFCASSSNDRNEQFFGPGTRLTVL.

V is TRBV4-3 and J is TRBJ2-6, with 7 positions matching TRBD1. CDR1 and CDR2 (germline): LGHNA, YSLEER. Trimming cost V 4 bases and J 4 bases; bases outside gene matches: 16. This CDR3 is 19 amino acids long. The CDR3 region has the DNA TGCGCCAGCAGCCGATATAGGGGACAGCTTCAGGGGGGGGCCAACGTCCTGACTTTC. Its protein product is CASSRYRGQLQGGANVLTF.

The chain uses TRBV13 and TRBJ1-1; D not certain. The CDR3 contains 12 residues. V was trimmed by 6 bases and J by 6 bases, leaving 11 bases between them. The germline gives CDR1 PRHDT, CDR2 FYEKMQ (reference sequence). This chain's CDR3 is CASRTTAAEAFF. CDR3 nucleotide sequence: TGTGCCAGCAGAACGACGGCGGCTGAAGCTTTCTTT.

This rearrangement joins TRBV15 to TRBJ1-1; the D gene is possibly TRBD1 (6 bases). This CDR3 comprises 14 residues. From germline, CDR1 is LNHNV and CDR2 YYDKDF (reference sequence). Trimming stripped 5 bases from V and 4 bases from J, with 14 bases between. The CDR3 protein is CATSLQGYLTEAFF. CDR3 in DNA: TGTGCCACCAGCCTACAGGGCTACCTCACTGAAGCTTTCTTT.

The V call is TRBV25-1, the J call TRBJ2-2; TRBD2 might be the D (5 bases). CDR3 size: 14 residues. Germline CDR1 and CDR2: MGHDK and SYGVNS. Between the trimmed V and J ends, which lost 6 bases and 1 base, there was a span of 9 bases. The CDR3 DNA is TGTGCCAGCAGGTACGAGGGGAACACCGGGGAGCTGTTTTTT. This sequence encodes CASRYEGNTGELFF.

The chain uses TRBV30 and TRBJ2-6; TRBD2 is a possible D gene (5 bases). CDR1 is GTSNPN and CDR2 is SVGIG in the germline V gene (reference sequence). Trimming pared 4 bases from V and 0 bases from J, leaving 10 bases between. The CDR3 loop spans 15 amino acids. The CDR3 DNA reads as TGTGCCTGGACCGACGGGGTCTCTGGGGCCAACGTCCTGACTTTC. Protein product: CAWTDGVSGANVLTF.

The V call is TRBV4-3, the J call TRBJ2-2; 9 bases align to TRBD1. J lost 5 bases, V lost 3 bases, and 16 bases had no gene match. This CDR3 has 19 amino acids. Germline assignment: CDR1 LGHNA and CDR2 YSLEER. The CDR3 nucleotides are TGCGCCAGCAGCCACCCCGGGACAGGGAGAAGACAGGGGACCGGGGAGCTGTTTTTT. Its translation is CASSHPGTGRRQGTGELFF.

This chain joins TRBV10-1 and TRBJ2-5; 7 nucleotides match TRBD1. The CDR3 has 14 amino acids. Germline V gene sequence: CDR1 WNHNN, CDR2 SYGVQD (reference sequence). Trimming removed 0 bases from V and 10 bases from J; junction bases left unmatched: 8. The chain's CDR3 is CASSESRQGLSQYF. CDR3 coding DNA: TGCGCCAGCAGTGAGTCGAGACAGGGTCTGAGCCAGTACTTC.

This chain joins TRBV4-3 and TRBJ1-2; D may be TRBD1 (5 bases). This CDR3 contains 14 residues. The germline V and J ends were trimmed by 0 bases and 8 bases, with 13 bases remaining between them. Germline assignment: CDR1 LGHNA and CDR2 YSLEER. CDR3 region: CASSQDAGVNGYTF. The CDR3 coding sequence is TGCGCCAGCAGCCAAGATGCGGGGGTTAACGGCTACACCTTC.

This chain links TRBV7-8 with TRBJ1-5; no reliable D call. Germline V gene data show CDR1 as SGHVS and CDR2 as FQNEAQ. Trimming shortened V by 3 bases and J by 9 bases, and 12 bases separated the two germline ends. The CDR3 is 13 amino acids. As DNA, the CDR3 is TGTGCCAGCAGCTTCGGGGAGGGAGGGCCCCAGCATTTT. It codes for CASSFGEGGPQHF.

The chain recombines TRBV30 with TRBJ1-5, with D unresolved. The CDR3 is 13 residues long. V was clipped by 4 bases and J by 4 bases, with 11 bases between them. CDR1 and CDR2 from the germline V gene are GTSNPN and SVGIG (reference sequence). CDR3 nucleotide sequence: TGTGCCTGGACCCGAGGAGGGAATCAGCCCCAGCATTTT. Translated: CAWTRGGNQPQHF.